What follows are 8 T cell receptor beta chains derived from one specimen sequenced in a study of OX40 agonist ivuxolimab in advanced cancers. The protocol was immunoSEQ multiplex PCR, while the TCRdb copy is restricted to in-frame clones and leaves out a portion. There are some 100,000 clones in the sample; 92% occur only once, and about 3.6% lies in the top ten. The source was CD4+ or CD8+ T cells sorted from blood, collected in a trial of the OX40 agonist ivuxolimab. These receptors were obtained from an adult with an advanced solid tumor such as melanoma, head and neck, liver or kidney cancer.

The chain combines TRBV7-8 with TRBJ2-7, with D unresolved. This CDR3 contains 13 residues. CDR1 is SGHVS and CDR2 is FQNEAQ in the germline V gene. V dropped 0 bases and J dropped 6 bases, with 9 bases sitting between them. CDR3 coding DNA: TGTGCCAGCAGCTTAGCCTCCACGGGCGAGCAGTACTTC. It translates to CASSLASTGEQYF.

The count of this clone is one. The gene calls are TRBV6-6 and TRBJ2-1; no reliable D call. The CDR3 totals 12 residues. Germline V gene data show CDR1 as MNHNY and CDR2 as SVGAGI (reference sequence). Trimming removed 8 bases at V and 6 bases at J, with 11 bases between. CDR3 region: CASGSTVNEQFF. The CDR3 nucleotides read TGTGCCAGCGGTAGTACAGTCAATGAGCAGTTCTTC.

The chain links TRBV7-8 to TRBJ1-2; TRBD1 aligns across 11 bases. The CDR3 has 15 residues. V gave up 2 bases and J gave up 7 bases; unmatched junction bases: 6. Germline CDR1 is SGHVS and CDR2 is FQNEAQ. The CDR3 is CASSLWGQGEGGYTF. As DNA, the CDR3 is TGTGCCAGCAGCTTATGGGGACAGGGGGAGGGTGGCTACACCTTC.

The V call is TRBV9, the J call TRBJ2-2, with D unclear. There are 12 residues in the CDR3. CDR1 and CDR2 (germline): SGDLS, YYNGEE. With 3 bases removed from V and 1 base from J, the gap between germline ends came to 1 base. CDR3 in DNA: TGTGCCAGCAGCGAGAACACCGGGGAGCTGTTTTTT. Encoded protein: CASSENTGELFF.

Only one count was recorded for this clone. This CDR3 reads CASSLGGSGYTF. CDR3 sequence (DNA): TGTGCCAGCAGCCTAGGGGGTTCGGGCTACACCTTC. V usage is TRBV5-6 and J usage is TRBJ1-2; perhaps TRBD1 as D (6 bases). The CDR3 extends over 12 amino acids. With 4 bases removed from V and 8 bases from J, the gap between germline ends came to 12 bases. Germline values: CDR1 SGHDT, CDR2 YYEEEE.

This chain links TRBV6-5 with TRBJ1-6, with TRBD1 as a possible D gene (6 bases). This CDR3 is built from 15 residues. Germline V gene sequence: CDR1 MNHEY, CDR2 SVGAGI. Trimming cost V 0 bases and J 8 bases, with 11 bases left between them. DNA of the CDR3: TGTGCCAGCAGTTACTCGCACAGGGTTGATTCACCCCTCCACTTT. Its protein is CASSYSHRVDSPLHF.

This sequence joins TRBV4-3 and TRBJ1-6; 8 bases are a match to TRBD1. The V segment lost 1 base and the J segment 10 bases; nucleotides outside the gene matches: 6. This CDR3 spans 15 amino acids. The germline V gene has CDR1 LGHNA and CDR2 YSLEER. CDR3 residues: CASSQVNRGVSPLHF. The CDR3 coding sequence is TGCGCCAGCAGCCAAGTTAACAGGGGGGTGTCACCCCTCCACTTT.

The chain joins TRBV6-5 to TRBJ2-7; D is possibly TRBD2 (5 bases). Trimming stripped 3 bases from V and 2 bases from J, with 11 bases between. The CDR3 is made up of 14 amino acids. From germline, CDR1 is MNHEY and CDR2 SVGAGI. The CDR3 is CASSYSGSTYEQYF. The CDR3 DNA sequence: TGTGCCAGCAGTTATAGTGGGAGTACCTACGAGCAGTACTTC.